These 21 T cell receptor beta chains originate from one sample sequenced in a study of human T cells and chemical hapten exposure. The time point denotes: patch test 1, 2 weeks after DPC sensitization. This sample's treatment: therapeutic diphenylcyclopropenone sensitization with weekly scalp DPC. Someone pulled total RNA out of unfractionated whole blood. TCRdb processed the RACE reads anew with MiXCR; each CDR3 protein has one entry. The data show about 34,000 distinct CDR3 sequences, approximately 6.3% seen once. The input for sequencing was whole blood, taken in connection with sensitization to the hapten diphenylcyclopropenone (DPC). These TCRs come from a woman aged 25 to 45 with alopecia areata. Some clones in this sample may be carry-over from other donors' samples.

This clonotype was found a few times. This chain joins TRBV12-3 or TRBV12-4 and TRBJ1-6; D possibly corresponds to TRBD1 (5 bases). The CDR3 runs 14 residues. Trimming took off 3 bases at V and 7 bases at J, with 10 bases between the two ends. The CDR3 spells CASSLGTVNSPLHF. DNA for the CDR3: TGTGCCAGCAGTTTGGGGACCGTAAATTCACCCCTCCACTTT.

J is TRBJ2-3 and V is TRBV7-2; 7 nucleotides match TRBD2. V shed 1 base and J 5 bases; nucleotides not matched to a gene: 9. CDR3 length: 16 amino acids. CDR1 is SGHTA and CDR2 is FQGNSA in the germline V gene. The CDR3 DNA sequence: TGTGCCAGCAGCTTAGGCGGAGCGGGGACGCAAGATACGCAGTATTTT. This codes for CASSLGGAGTQDTQYF.

There are a few counts of this clonotype. The gene calls are TRBV14 and TRBJ2-5, with D unclear. Germline V gene lookup returns CDR1 SGHDN and CDR2 FVKESK. Trimming cost V 0 bases and J 4 bases, with 18 bases left between them. The CDR3 totals 17 residues. The CDR3 sequence is CASSQDHGQLRSETQYF. CDR3 sequence (DNA): TGTGCCAGCAGCCAAGATCATGGGCAGTTAAGGTCAGAGACCCAGTACTTC.

This clonotype was observed many times. The J gene is TRBJ1-5, the V gene TRBV6-5; D call uncertain. CDR3 length: 15 residues. Germline V gives CDR1 MNHEY, CDR2 SVGAGI. V lost 6 bases, J lost 4 bases, and 16 bases lay in between. CDR3: CASSNFVGRNQPQHF. CDR3 nucleotides: TGTGCCAGCAGCAATTTTGTAGGCCGTAATCAGCCCCAGCATTTT.

The chain uses TRBV7-2 and TRBJ1-5; tentative D call: TRBD1 (5 bases). This CDR3 has 15 residues. Germline V lookup: CDR1 SGHTA, CDR2 FQGNSA. Trimming removed 5 bases from V and 3 bases from J, with 14 bases in between. CDR3 sequence (DNA): TGTGCCAGCAGCCCCCATGGGGCAGTCAATCAGCCCCAGCATTTT. It translates to CASSPHGAVNQPQHF. Complete variable domain (other parts from reference TRBV7-2 and TRBJ1-5): GAGVSQSPSNKVTEKGKDVELRCDPISGHTALYWYRQSLGQGLEFLIYFQGNSAPDKSGLPSDRFSAERTGGSVSTLTIQRTQQEDSAVYLCASSPHGAVNQPQHFGDGTRLSIL.

The sample holds many counts of this clonotype. The chain combines TRBV18 with TRBJ1-4; D is perhaps TRBD1 (6 bases). Germline assignment: CDR1 KGHSH and CDR2 LQKENI. The CDR3 is made up of 15 amino acids. V was trimmed by 1 base and J by 4 bases, leaving 10 bases between them. The CDR3 DNA is TGTGCCAGCTCACCACAAACAGGGTATAATGAAAAACTGTTTTTT. Its translation is CASSPQTGYNEKLFF.

This clonotype was seen many times. The genes are TRBV28 and TRBJ1-2, with D possibly matching TRBD1 (6 bases). The length of the CDR3 is 15 residues. Germline V CDR1 and CDR2: MDHEN, SYDVKM. Trimming stripped 4 bases from V and 2 bases from J, with 14 bases between. The DNA of the CDR3 is TGTGCCAGCAGTTCCGGCGGGGGGCGGAACTATGGCTACACCTTC. Its translation is CASSSGGGRNYGYTF.

This clonotype occurred a few times. The chain has TRBV30 and TRBJ2-2, with TRBD1 as a possible D gene (5 bases). The CDR3 contains 14 residues. Trimming left V 0 bases short and J 4 bases short, with 9 bases between. Germline V gives CDR1 GTSNPN, CDR2 SVGIG (reference sequence). CDR3 residues: CAWSVRRATGELFF. The CDR3 DNA is TGTGCCTGGAGTGTACGCAGGGCCACCGGGGAGCTGTTTTTT.

This chain joins TRBV3-1 and TRBJ2-7; no definite D call. From germline, CDR1 is LGHDT and CDR2 YNNKEL (reference sequence). The CDR3 is 12 amino acids. The ends were cut back, 3 bases at V and 3 bases at J, with 6 bases in the middle. The CDR3 DNA is TGTGCCAGCAGCCATCGTCGCTACGAGCAGTACTTC. As protein: CASSHRRYEQYF.

This clonotype was recorded many times. The CDR3 DNA follows: TGCGCCAGCAGCTCTCCGACCGGCGGGACAAATGAAAAACTGTTTTTT. Its protein product is CASSSPTGGTNEKLFF. The V gene is TRBV5-1, the J gene TRBJ1-4; TRBD1 might be the D (6 bases). The germline CDR1 and CDR2 sequences are SGHRS and YFSETQ. The CDR3 extends over 16 amino acids. Trimming stripped 3 bases from V and 5 bases from J, with 17 bases between.

The chain uses TRBV9 and TRBJ2-3; 8 bases align to TRBD2. V was clipped by 4 bases and J by 5 bases; unmatched bases: 9. This CDR3 comprises 15 residues. In germline, CDR1 is SGDLS, CDR2 YYNGEE. CDR3 in amino acids: CASSQISGAEDTQYF. DNA for the CDR3: TGTGCCAGCAGCCAAATTAGCGGGGCCGAAGATACGCAGTATTTT.

By sample fraction, this clonotype is large. The rearrangement joins TRBV13 to TRBJ1-2; D unresolved. Germline-derived CDR1 and CDR2 are PRHDT and FYEKMQ (reference sequence). The CDR3 runs 14 residues. Trimming removed 2 bases at V and 1 base at J, with 8 bases between. The CDR3: CASSLSRDNYGYTF. The CDR3 coding sequence is TGTGCCAGCAGCTTATCTCGGGATAACTATGGCTACACCTTC.

The rearrangement links TRBV27 to TRBJ2-7; D is possibly TRBD1 (6 bases). Germline CDR1 reads MNHEY; CDR2 reads SMNVEV (reference sequence). The CDR3 runs 14 residues. V lost 5 bases, J lost 2 bases, and 13 bases lay in between. CDR3: CASSMQGSTYEQYF. The CDR3 DNA reads TGTGCCAGCAGTATGCAGGGGTCAACCTACGAGCAGTACTTC.

This clonotype was detected a few times. The chain links TRBV20-1 to TRBJ2-3; TRBD1 agrees at 10 bases. The CDR3 spans 14 residues. Germline CDR1 reads DFQATT; CDR2 reads SNEGSKA (reference sequence). V trimming: 6 bases; J trimming: 4 bases; junction bases outside the gene matches: 7. The CDR3 DNA reads as TGCAGTGCCCGAGGGGGGACAGGGGCAGATACGCAGTATTTT. Its translation is CSARGGTGADTQYF.

This clonotype was seen at least ten times. In DNA, the CDR3 is TGTGCCAGCAGCTTTGGGGGACTCACAGATACGCAGTATTTT. It specifies CASSFGGLTDTQYF. The V gene is TRBV7-2, the J gene TRBJ2-3, with D possibly being TRBD2 (6 bases). This CDR3 spans 14 amino acids. Germline V gene lookup returns CDR1 SGHTA and CDR2 FQGNSA. The V gene lost 3 bases and the J gene lost 2 bases, with 9 bases spanning the gap.

The table lists this clonotype with a few counts. The chain carries TRBV6-5 and TRBJ1-6; D remains ambiguous. This CDR3 is built from 15 residues. The V end was cut by 2 bases, the J end by 3 bases, with 8 bases between. Looked up from germline, CDR1 is MNHEY and CDR2 is SVGAGI. CDR3 DNA sequence: TGTGCCAGCAGTTACGAGGGAGTCTATAATTCACCCCTCCACTTT. It codes for CASSYEGVYNSPLHF.

This clonotype occurred many times. The chain has TRBV7-9 and TRBJ2-2; D gene ambiguous. V was cut by 1 base and J by 7 bases, with 7 bases left in between. The CDR3 runs to 13 residues. Germline CDR1 and CDR2: SEHNR and FQNEAQ (reference sequence). The CDR3 sequence: CASSLEFFGELFF. CDR3 nucleotide sequence: TGTGCCAGCAGCTTAGAGTTTTTCGGGGAGCTGTTTTTT.

This clonotype was observed at least ten times. V usage is TRBV7-2 and J usage is TRBJ1-5, with D hard to call. From germline, CDR1 is SGHTA and CDR2 FQGNSA. The CDR3 contains 15 residues. V shed 2 bases and J shed 0 bases, with 8 bases lying between them. The CDR3 reads CASSLNEYSNQPQHF. CDR3 nucleotides: TGTGCCAGCAGCTTAAACGAATATAGCAATCAGCCCCAGCATTTT.

This clonotype has just a few counts. The V call is TRBV28, the J call TRBJ2-5; D is ambiguous. The CDR3 length is 13 residues. The V end lost 2 bases, the J end lost 3 bases, and 7 bases lay between the germline ends. Germline assignment: CDR1 MDHEN and CDR2 SYDVKM. The DNA of the CDR3 is TGTGCCAGCAGTTTAGCCTCGAAAGAGACCCAGTACTTC. It specifies CASSLASKETQYF.

This clonotype was recorded at least ten times. The chain employs TRBV6-2 or TRBV6-3 and TRBJ1-5, with D hard to call. Trimming removed 0 bases at V and 1 base at J, with 1 base between. The CDR3 length is 13 residues. Per the germline V gene, CDR1 is MNHEY and CDR2 is SVGEGT. The CDR3 here is CASSYSSNQPQHF. CDR3 sequence (DNA): TGTGCCAGCAGTTACTCGAGCAATCAGCCCCAGCATTTT.

This chain joins TRBV28 and TRBJ2-1; 7 bases match TRBD2. The CDR3 totals 13 residues. J was trimmed by 0 bases and V by 8 bases; bases with no gene match: 1. Germline-derived CDR1 and CDR2 are MDHEN and SYDVKM. DNA for the CDR3: TGTGCCAGCGGGGGGGGCTCCTACAATGAGCAGTTCTTC. This translates into CASGGGSYNEQFF.